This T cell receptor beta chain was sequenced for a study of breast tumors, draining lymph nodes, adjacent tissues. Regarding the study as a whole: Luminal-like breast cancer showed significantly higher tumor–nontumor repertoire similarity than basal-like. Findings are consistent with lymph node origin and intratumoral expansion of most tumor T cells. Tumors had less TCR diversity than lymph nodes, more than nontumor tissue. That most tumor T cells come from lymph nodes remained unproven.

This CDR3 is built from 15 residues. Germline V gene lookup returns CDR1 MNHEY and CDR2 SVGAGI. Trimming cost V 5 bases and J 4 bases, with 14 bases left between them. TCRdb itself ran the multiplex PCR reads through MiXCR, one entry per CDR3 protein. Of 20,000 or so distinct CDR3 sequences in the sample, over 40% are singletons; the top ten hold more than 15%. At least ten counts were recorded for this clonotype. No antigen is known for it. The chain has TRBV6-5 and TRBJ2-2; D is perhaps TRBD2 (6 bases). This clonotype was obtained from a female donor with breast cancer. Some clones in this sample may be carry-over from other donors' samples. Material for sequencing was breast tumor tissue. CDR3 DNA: TGTGCCAGCAGTCACCGGGGACTGGCCACCGGGGAGCTGTTTTTT. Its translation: CASSHRGLATGELFF.